This T cell receptor beta chain was recorded in a study of graft-versus-host responses after intestinal transplantation. On the study more broadly: Recipients were given multivisceral, liver-intestinal, or isolated intestinal transplants.

TCRdb's copy holds only in-frame clones and misses some; the assay was immunoSEQ multiplex PCR. The table records about 90,000 clones, roughly 80% of them present only once. The V gene's germline CDR1 is MGHDK and CDR2 SYGVNS. The CDR3 runs 13 residues. With 1 base removed from V and 5 bases from J, the gap between germline ends came to 6 bases. This clone was seen only a few times. Its target is unknown. Sample: unstimulated CD4+ T cells sorted from spleen or lymph node cells, taken before intestinal transplant. This chain joins TRBV25-1 and TRBJ1-5; D remains ambiguous. The receptor was isolated from a human donor who received an intestinal transplant. This chain's CDR3 is CASSESVYQPQHF. Written as DNA, the CDR3 is TGTGCCAGCAGTGAATCCGTTTATCAGCCCCAGCATTTT.